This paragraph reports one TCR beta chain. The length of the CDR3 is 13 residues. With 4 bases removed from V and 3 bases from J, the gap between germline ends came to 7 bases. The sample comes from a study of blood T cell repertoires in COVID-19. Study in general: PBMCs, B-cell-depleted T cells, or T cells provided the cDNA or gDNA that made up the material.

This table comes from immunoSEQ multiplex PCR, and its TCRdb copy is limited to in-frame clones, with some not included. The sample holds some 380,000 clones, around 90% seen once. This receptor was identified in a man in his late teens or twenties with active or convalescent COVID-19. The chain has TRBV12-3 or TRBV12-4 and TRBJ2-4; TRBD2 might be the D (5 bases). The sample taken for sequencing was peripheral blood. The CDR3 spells CASSSGVKNIQYF. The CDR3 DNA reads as TGTGCCAGCAGTTCCGGGGTCAAAAACATTCAGTACTTC.